This T cell receptor (beta chain) was documented in a study of shared clonotypes between healthy human individuals (dated by TCRdb to about 2020). For the wider study: The cohort comprised two women and a few men aged 18 to 49 years. Per donor, three plates each were used for CD4 naive and CD4 memory, two for CD8 naive, and one for CD8 memory. Blood TCR repertoires of a handful of healthy adults were deeply sequenced to estimate repertoire size and the extent of clonotype sharing between individuals. To increase sequencing depth and limit assay-specific biases, TCR repertoire library preparation and sequencing were carried out by different laboratories using diverse techniques. Leukapheresis yielded between about 0.94 and 9.5 billion PBMCs per donor.

CD8 naive samples were obtained by positive selection for CCR7 among CD45RO-negative cells, yielding a CD45RA+CCR7+ population from which TemRA cells were excluded. The donors were healthy, HIV-negative adults with no recently reported acute infections or vaccinations. Only Caucasian adults living in Nashville, Tennessee, USA were represented among the donors. Blood was obtained by leukapheresis, after which PBMCs were separated by Ficoll-Histopaque density gradient centrifugation and cryopreserved in liquid nitrogen vapor phase. Analytical flow cytometry was used to check the purity and quantity of every magnetically sorted T cell population. Genomic DNA was isolated from each sorted fraction and quantified by UV absorbance on a Nanodrop 2000c. Inclusive of the bounding cysteine and phenylalanine, the CDR3 is 17 residues long. The entry retains the CDR3 DNA only, 51 bases that are in frame from base 1. The germline V gene specifies LGHNA as CDR1 and YNFKEQ as CDR2. V is cut by 0 bases and J by 9 bases, and the space between the germline ends is 23 bases.

General conclusions and limits of the study: Because the study included only a small number of donors, the genetic and exposure-history diversity represented was limited. Compared with non-shared clonotypes, the clonotypes found in all four sorted-subset donors had higher generation probabilities. Sampling was limited to blood, and TCR repertoires in tissue likely differ from TCR repertoires in blood. Across a handful of donors, approximately 4.9% of naive CD4, roughly 3.4% of naive CD8, 2% to 2.5% of memory CD4, and approximately 0.42% of memory CD8 clonotypes were shared. Based on pairwise subsampling, the degree of clonotype sharing among donors was expected to be affected by sequencing depth. Incomplete sequencing was indicated by rarefaction of sorted-subset datasets, despite the large sequencing depth. Naive subsets generally had larger estimated clonotype richness than memory subsets.

The table lists this clone with a count of one. Its specific antigen is unknown. No much larger clone exists at a distance of one base, and base qualities are not known. Using the deep immunoSEQ assay, TCR CDR3 regions were amplified from genomic DNA by multiplex PCR. Extracted genomic DNA from each cell subset was distributed evenly across all wells of several immunoSEQ 96-well plates, and each plate was treated as a replicate. For sorted subsets, approximately 190 ng genomic DNA, equal to 30,000 or so T cell genomes, was loaded into each replicate PCR. The purified libraries were quantified using a Qubit 3.0 fluorometer, sized with a Bioanalyzer 2100, and then quantified again using the KAPA Library Quantification kit. Every immunoSEQ 96-well plate was sequenced on a separate single-read 150-cycle Illumina NextSeq 550 flow cell. Per the original workflow: Because only junctional sequences without quality scores were contained in the immunoSEQ output, filtering matching that applied to full-length reads could not be performed. Sequences were annotated with PyIR, a Python wrapper for IgBLAST v1.9, and V/J genes and CDR3 were assigned using IMGT germline references. Reads were filtered out if the reads had weak V/J assignments (E-value above 1e-6), no CDR3, stop codons, out-of-frame junctions, or ambiguous translated residues. A V3J clonotype was defined by an identical inferred V gene, J gene, and CDR3 amino acid sequence. Percentage overlap between repertoires was computed as shared unique clonotypes divided by the size of the smaller repertoire. Richness of each repertoire was evaluated using RTK rarefaction, the Chao1 estimator, and Recon v2.1 estimates of unobserved clonotypes. Generation probabilities for all TCRbeta clonotypes obtained by the gDNA method from several donors were computed using OLGA. The clones in this table, taken by TCRdb from immuneACCESS, are in-frame only. Not every clone is retained; where verified, under half of the shortfall comes from an unresolved V gene, and the cause of the rest is unknown. Clonal size and the V and J genes are those of that table, whereas D and trimming came from the DNA. Recorded for this sample are about 2.1 million clones; roughly 91% of them occurred a single time. Over 1.5% of the sample is taken by the ten largest.

The chain is encoded by TRBV4-2 joined to TRBJ2-5, and the D gene may be TRBD1, 5 bases matching. Sample: naive CD8+ T cells from PBMCs. This sample's cell subset or site label indicates: CD45RA+CCR7+. The TCR originated in a young man in good health. Some clones in this sample may be carry-over from other donors' samples. The CDR3 protein sequence reads: CASSQDYPDTGDTPQYF. The nucleotide sequence is TGTGCCAGCAGCCAAGATTACCCGGACACGGGTGATACCCCCCAGTACTTC.